The clone carrying this T cell receptor (beta chain) was recorded at least ten times. Each CDR3 protein gets one entry after TCRdb re-called the 5' RACE reads with MiXCR. This table holds over 25,000 distinct CDR3 sequences, about 4.6% found once. CDR3 length: 14 amino acids. V was clipped by 4 bases and J by 6 bases, with 16 bases between them. In germline, CDR1 is SEHNR, CDR2 FQNEAQ (reference sequence). This specimen belongs to a study of early T cells in non-severe SARS-CoV-2 infection. The sample comprised whole blood. This receptor was obtained from an adult who was a healthcare worker with PCR-confirmed SARS-CoV-2 infection or an uninfected control (not recorded which). The chain couples TRBV7-9 to TRBJ2-7; D uncertain. CDR3 sequence (DNA): TGTGCCAGCAGCTCGGGCCTCCTCCGCTCCGAGCAGTACTTC. Translated, it gives CASSSGLLRSEQYF.